The rows below give T cell receptor beta chains drawn from one sample of a study of OX40 agonist ivuxolimab in advanced cancers. This table comes from immunoSEQ multiplex PCR, and its TCRdb copy is limited to in-frame clones, with some not included. The data show around 15,000 clones, 86% seen once. The source was CD4+ or CD8+ T cells sorted from blood, collected in a trial of the OX40 agonist ivuxolimab. These receptors originate from an adult with an advanced solid tumor such as melanoma, head and neck, liver or kidney cancer. Both conserved end residues are part of each CDR3. D genes are given only for firm matches. The size of a clone is reported for some rows only, either as once, few or many, or as a class for expanded clones.

d_gene: .
abundance: .
v_gene: TRBV27
j_gene: TRBJ2-5
CDR3aa: CASSGATRGTQYF
CDR3nt: TGTGCCAGCAGCGGGGCCACGCGTGGGACCCAGTACTTC

d_gene: .
abundance: .
v_gene: TRBV5-1
j_gene: TRBJ2-3
CDR3aa: CASSLADGRTQYF
CDR3nt: TGCGCCAGCAGCTTGGCGGATGGTCGTACGCAGTATTTT

d_gene: .
abundance: .
v_gene: TRBV19
j_gene: TRBJ1-4
CDR3aa: CASRKRGESTNEKLFF
CDR3nt: TGTGCCAGTAGGAAAAGGGGGGAATCAACTAATGAAAAACTGTTTTTT

d_gene: .
abundance: .
v_gene: TRBV6-1
j_gene: TRBJ1-2
CDR3aa: CASSAERWAPGGYTF
CDR3nt: TGTGCCAGCAGCGCCGAGCGATGGGCGCCCGGTGGCTACACCTTC

d_gene: .
abundance: few
v_gene: TRBV11-2
j_gene: TRBJ2-7
CDR3aa: CASSLVAAYEQYF
CDR3nt: TGTGCCAGCAGCTTAGTTGCAGCCTACGAGCAGTACTTC

d_gene: .
abundance: .
v_gene: TRBV6-4
j_gene: TRBJ1-5
CDR3aa: CASSVDSNQPQHF
CDR3nt: TGTGCCAGCAGTGTAGATAGCAATCAGCCCCAGCATTTT

d_gene: TRBD2
abundance: .
v_gene: TRBV7-2
j_gene: TRBJ2-7
CDR3aa: CASSSAPSGRIYEQYF
CDR3nt: TGTGCCAGCAGCTCGGCGCCTAGCGGGAGAATCTACGAGCAGTACTTC

d_gene: .
abundance: .
v_gene: TRBV11-2
j_gene: TRBJ1-5
CDR3aa: CASSQRTGNQPQHF
CDR3nt: TGTGCCAGCAGCCAACGGACAGGCAATCAGCCCCAGCATTTT

d_gene: .
abundance: .
v_gene: TRBV2
j_gene: TRBJ2-5
CDR3aa: CASRMYPGEQYF
CDR3nt: TGTGCCAGCAGGATGTACCCGGGGGAGCAGTACTTC

d_gene: .
abundance: once
v_gene: TRBV7-2
j_gene: TRBJ1-2
CDR3aa: CASSLAGMEGGYGYTF
CDR3nt: TGTGCCAGCAGCTTAGCGGGTATGGAGGGTGGCTATGGCTACACCTTC

d_gene: TRBD1
abundance: .
v_gene: TRBV5-1
j_gene: TRBJ2-2
CDR3aa: CASSTGVPGELFF
CDR3nt: TGCGCCAGCAGTACAGGGGTTCCCGGGGAGCTGTTTTTT

d_gene: .
abundance: .
v_gene: TRBV7-2
j_gene: TRBJ2-7
CDR3aa: CASSLFWGPTYEQYF
CDR3nt: TGTGCCAGCAGCTTATTTTGGGGGCCCACCTACGAGCAGTACTTC

d_gene: TRBD1
abundance: .
v_gene: TRBV25-1
j_gene: TRBJ1-3
CDR3aa: CASSLGTGGRNTIYF
CDR3nt: TGTGCCAGCAGCCTCGGGACAGGGGGGAGAAACACCATATATTTT

d_gene: TRBD1
abundance: .
v_gene: TRBV28
j_gene: TRBJ2-1
CDR3aa: CASSFTGGHGEQFF
CDR3nt: TGTGCCAGCAGTTTCACAGGGGGCCACGGTGAGCAGTTCTTC

d_gene: TRBD2
abundance: .
v_gene: TRBV19
j_gene: TRBJ2-1
CDR3aa: CASSTRGRASNEQFF
CDR3nt: TGTGCCAGTAGTACTCGAGGGAGGGCCTCCAATGAGCAGTTCTTC

d_gene: .
abundance: .
v_gene: TRBV27
j_gene: TRBJ2-5
CDR3aa: CASSRKPEETQYF
CDR3nt: TGTGCCAGCAGCCGGAAGCCCGAAGAGACCCAGTACTTC

d_gene: .
abundance: .
v_gene: TRBV14
j_gene: TRBJ2-5
CDR3aa: CASSQNFVGQYF
CDR3nt: TGTGCCAGCAGCCAAAATTTTGTTGGGCAGTACTTC

d_gene: TRBD1
abundance: .
v_gene: TRBV2
j_gene: TRBJ1-5
CDR3aa: CASSAGQAHQPQHF
CDR3nt: TGTGCCAGCAGTGCGGGACAGGCTCATCAGCCCCAGCATTTT

d_gene: TRBD1
abundance: .
v_gene: TRBV5-6
j_gene: TRBJ2-4
CDR3aa: CASSRGQLAKNIQYF
CDR3nt: TGTGCCAGCAGCCGGGGACAGCTAGCCAAAAACATTCAGTACTTC

d_gene: TRBD2
abundance: .
v_gene: TRBV25-1
j_gene: TRBJ2-1
CDR3aa: CASSGLTGGPGEQFF
CDR3nt: TGTGCCAGCAGTGGGCTAACGGGAGGGCCCGGTGAGCAGTTCTTC

d_gene: .
abundance: once
v_gene: TRBV7-8
j_gene: TRBJ2-3
CDR3aa: CASSLIFTDTQYF
CDR3nt: TGTGCCAGCAGCTTAATCTTCACAGATACGCAGTATTTT

d_gene: TRBD2
abundance: .
v_gene: TRBV27
j_gene: TRBJ2-2
CDR3aa: CASSLLAGGPSGTGELFF
CDR3nt: TGTGCCAGCAGTTTACTAGCGGGAGGGCCCTCCGGCACCGGGGAGCTGTTTTTT

d_gene: .
abundance: .
v_gene: TRBV30
j_gene: TRBJ2-5
CDR3aa: CAWARGPAETQYF
CDR3nt: TGTGCCTGGGCCCGAGGTCCGGCGGAGACCCAGTACTTC

d_gene: TRBD2
abundance: .
v_gene: TRBV13
j_gene: TRBJ2-7
CDR3aa: CASSSTGRAEYEQYF
CDR3nt: TGTGCCAGCAGTTCCACCGGGAGGGCCGAATACGAGCAGTACTTC

d_gene: TRBD1
abundance: .
v_gene: TRBV7-2
j_gene: TRBJ2-2
CDR3aa: CASSLDRDRAYNGELFF
CDR3nt: TGTGCCAGCAGCCTGGACCGGGACAGGGCATATAACGGGGAGCTGTTTTTT

d_gene: .
abundance: .
v_gene: TRBV11-2
j_gene: TRBJ2-1
CDR3aa: CASSLEPGNEQFF
CDR3nt: TGTGCCAGCAGCTTAGAACCGGGAAATGAGCAGTTCTTC

d_gene: .
abundance: .
v_gene: TRBV29-1
j_gene: TRBJ1-2
CDR3aa: CSVGTVQWDGYTF
CDR3nt: TGCAGCGTTGGGACAGTCCAATGGGATGGCTACACCTTC

d_gene: TRBD2
abundance: .
v_gene: TRBV30
j_gene: TRBJ2-3
CDR3aa: CAWRLAGAGDTQYF
CDR3nt: TGTGCCTGGAGGCTAGCGGGAGCGGGAGATACGCAGTATTTT

d_gene: .
abundance: .
v_gene: TRBV19
j_gene: TRBJ1-2
CDR3aa: CASSMDPNYGYTF
CDR3nt: TGTGCCAGTAGTATGGATCCTAACTATGGCTACACCTTC

d_gene: .
abundance: .
v_gene: TRBV12-5
j_gene: TRBJ2-7
CDR3aa: CASGLTSGTPPYEQYF
CDR3nt: TGTGCTAGTGGTTTGACCTCCGGGACTCCCCCATACGAGCAGTACTTC

d_gene: TRBD2
abundance: few
v_gene: TRBV9
j_gene: TRBJ2-7
CDR3aa: CASSETSGRVEQYF
CDR3nt: TGTGCCAGCAGTGAGACTAGCGGGAGGGTCGAGCAGTACTTC

d_gene: .
abundance: .
v_gene: TRBV5-1
j_gene: TRBJ2-3
CDR3aa: CASSFGGTFTDTQYF
CDR3nt: TGCGCCAGCAGCTTCGGCGGGACCTTCACAGATACGCAGTATTTT

d_gene: .
abundance: .
v_gene: TRBV7-6
j_gene: TRBJ2-7
CDR3aa: CASSLEAAYEQYF
CDR3nt: TGTGCCAGCAGCTTAGAAGCAGCCTACGAGCAGTACTTC

d_gene: .
abundance: .
v_gene: TRBV20-1
j_gene: TRBJ2-1
CDR3aa: CSARRAGPQFF
CDR3nt: TGCAGTGCTAGACGTGCGGGACCGCAGTTCTTC

d_gene: .
abundance: .
v_gene: TRBV28
j_gene: TRBJ1-1
CDR3aa: CASMGGLNTEAFF
CDR3nt: TGTGCCAGCATGGGGGGACTGAACACTGAAGCTTTCTTT

d_gene: .
abundance: .
v_gene: TRBV25-1
j_gene: TRBJ1-2
CDR3aa: CASSHGANGYTF
CDR3nt: TGTGCCAGCAGTCATGGGGCGAATGGCTACACCTTC

d_gene: TRBD1
abundance: .
v_gene: TRBV9
j_gene: TRBJ2-1
CDR3aa: CASSGAGNRGNEQFF
CDR3nt: TGTGCCAGCAGCGGAGCGGGTAACAGGGGGAATGAGCAGTTCTTC